Presented here are 31 T cell receptor beta chains from one specimen sequenced in a study of T cells after yellow fever vaccination. One entry per CDR3 protein results from TCRdb running MiXCR on the 5' RACE reads. The sample includes some 300,000 distinct CDR3 sequences, roughly 8.7% of them seen just once. The sequencing here drew on CD4+ T cells sorted from PBMCs, taken 5 days after the yellow fever booster vaccination. All receptors derive from a man aged 18 to 29 who received the YFV17D yellow fever vaccine.

The chain couples TRBV7-2 to TRBJ2-3; 13 nucleotides line up with TRBD2. Germline assignment: CDR1 SGHTA and CDR2 FQGNSA. V dropped 6 bases and J dropped 4; count of bases not matched to a gene: 13. CDR3 length: 18 amino acids. CDR3 region: CASSSRTSGRGSADTQYF. The DNA for the CDR3 is TGTGCCAGCAGTTCGCGCACTAGCGGGAGGGGGTCGGCAGATACGCAGTATTTT.

In its sample, this clonotype was seen a few times. V gene TRBV5-6 combines with J gene TRBJ2-2; no firm D call. Germline V gene sequence: CDR1 SGHDT, CDR2 YYEEEE. The CDR3 runs 14 residues. The V gene lost 3 bases and the J gene lost 7 bases, with 13 bases spanning the gap. The CDR3 is CASSSTTIYGELFF. In DNA form, the CDR3 reads TGTGCCAGCAGCTCAACGACAATTTACGGGGAGCTGTTTTTT.

The CDR3 loop is CASKGSGNTIYF. DNA of the CDR3: TGTGCCAGCAAAGGTTCTGGAAACACCATATATTTT. The genes are TRBV12-3 or TRBV12-4 and TRBJ1-3; D call uncertain. Trimming removed 7 bases at V and 1 base at J, with 5 bases between. The CDR3 spans 12 residues.

V and J are TRBV20-1 and TRBJ2-3, with 10 positions matching TRBD2. Looked up from germline, CDR1 is DFQATT and CDR2 is SNEGSKA (reference sequence). The CDR3 has 15 amino acids. J was trimmed by 6 bases and V by 3 bases; bases with no gene match: 9. The chain's CDR3 is CSARKRGGPKDTQYF. CDR3 DNA sequence: TGCAGTGCTAGGAAGCGGGGGGGGCCTAAGGATACGCAGTATTTT.

In this sample, this clonotype turned up a few times. The J gene is TRBJ2-1, the V gene TRBV9; tentatively, D is TRBD1 or TRBD2 (6 bases each). CDR3 length: 16 amino acids. Germline V gene data show CDR1 as SGDLS and CDR2 as YYNGEE. V was shortened by 4 bases and J by 0 bases, with 14 bases between the two germline ends. For the CDR3, the DNA is TGTGCCAGCAGCCCGCCGGGGGCTCTCTCCTACAATGAGCAGTTCTTC. Its translation: CASSPPGALSYNEQFF.

This chain connects TRBV5-1 to TRBJ2-2; no definite D call. There are 13 residues in the CDR3. Trimming took off 4 bases at V and 4 bases at J, with 8 bases between the two ends. The germline V gene encodes CDR1 SGHRS and CDR2 YFSETQ. The CDR3 protein is CASSRQLTGELFF. CDR3 coding DNA: TGCGCCAGCAGCAGGCAGCTCACCGGGGAGCTGTTTTTT.

This clonotype came up a few times. V usage is TRBV6-2 or TRBV6-3 and J usage is TRBJ2-7, with 7 nucleotides matching TRBD1. The CDR3 length is 15 residues. Trimming removed 6 bases from V and 1 base from J; junction bases left unmatched: 9. Germline assignment: CDR1 MNHEY and CDR2 SVGEGT. The CDR3 reads CASSQGVRKSYEQYV. CDR3 nucleotides: TGTGCCAGCAGCCAGGGGGTTCGGAAGTCCTACGAGCAGTACGTC.

This clonotype was counted between two and nine times. The V call is TRBV20-1, the J call TRBJ2-3; 9 nucleotides match TRBD2. V shed 6 bases, J shed 4 bases, and the junction held 11 bases outside the gene matches. Germline-derived CDR1 and CDR2 are DFQATT and SNEGSKA (reference sequence). This CDR3 spans 15 amino acids. In nucleotides, the CDR3 is TGCAGTGCCAATCCAGCGGGGGGTGGATCAGATACGCAGTATTTT. It codes for CSANPAGGGSDTQYF.

In its sample, this clonotype was seen a few times. As DNA, the CDR3 is TGCGCCAGCCGAACGCAACCGGGACTAGGCCTCTCCTACAATGAGCAGTTCTTC. Encoded protein: CASRTQPGLGLSYNEQFF. The chain recombines TRBV5-1 with TRBJ2-1; TRBD2 matches 8 bases. Germline V gene lookup returns CDR1 SGHRS and CDR2 YFSETQ. The ends lost 7 bases at V and 0 bases at J; junction bases unmatched: 15. The CDR3 has 18 residues.

The chain carries TRBV7-9 and TRBJ2-1, with 7 positions matching TRBD2. CDR1 SEHNR and CDR2 FQNEAQ come from the germline V gene (reference sequence). There are 16 residues in the CDR3. Unmatched junction bases numbered 7, after V lost 1 base and J lost 4 bases. For the CDR3, the DNA is TGTGCCAGCAGCTTAGGGGCCGGGGGGTTATACAATGAGCAGTTCTTC. Translating gives CASSLGAGGLYNEQFF.

This chain links TRBV12-3 or TRBV12-4 with TRBJ2-5; 10 positions agree with TRBD2. There are 16 residues in the CDR3. V shed 6 bases and J 2 bases; nucleotides not matched to a gene: 9. This CDR3 is CASSWTSGTIQETQYF. The CDR3 coding sequence is TGTGCCAGCAGCTGGACTAGCGGAACGATACAAGAGACCCAGTACTTC.

A few counts support this clonotype. V gene TRBV6-5 combines with J gene TRBJ2-5; D might be TRBD1 (5 bases). Germline-derived CDR1 and CDR2 are MNHEY and SVGAGI. V gave up 6 bases and J gave up 1 base, with 12 bases separating them. The CDR3 runs 14 residues. The CDR3: CASRATQGQETQYF. In DNA form, the CDR3 reads TGTGCCAGCAGAGCAACTCAGGGCCAAGAGACCCAGTACTTC.

The V gene is TRBV5-6, the J gene TRBJ2-1, with a possible D match to TRBD1 (5 bases). The CDR3 spans 16 residues. In germline, CDR1 is SGHDT, CDR2 YYEEEE. Trimming left V 4 bases short and J 6 bases short, with 20 bases between. CDR3 bases: TGTGCCAGCAGCACCAGGGCAGGAATTTTACTCAATGAGCAGTTCTTC. Translating it yields CASSTRAGILLNEQFF. The full variable domain, its missing parts supplied by reference TRBV5-6 and TRBJ2-1, is DAGVTQSPTHLIKTRGQQVTLRCSPKSGHDTVSWYQQALGQGPQFIFQYYEEEERQRGNFPDRFSGHQFPNYSSELNVNALLLGDSALYLCASSTRAGILLNEQFFGPGTRLTVL.

The chain joins TRBV20-1 to TRBJ1-6; D is perhaps TRBD1 (5 bases). Germline CDR1 is DFQATT and CDR2 is SNEGSKA (reference sequence). Trimming left V 3 bases short and J 8 bases short, with 11 bases between. This CDR3 contains 13 residues. The CDR3 DNA is TGCAGTGCTAGTGAGGACACGTATTCACCCCTCCACTTT. It codes for CSASEDTYSPLHF.

V gene TRBV12-3 or TRBV12-4 combines with J gene TRBJ2-3; 7 nucleotides line up with TRBD2. The CDR3 runs 14 residues. Trimming at V came to 7 bases and at J to 6 bases, leaving 10 bases not matched to a gene. The CDR3 DNA follows: TGTGCCAGCAACCGGGGAGGGGCCTCCGATACGCAGTATTTT. This gives the protein CASNRGGASDTQYF.

There are a few counts of this clonotype. The chain links TRBV4-3 to TRBJ2-1; 12 nucleotides align to TRBD2. CDR3 size: 19 residues. CDR1 is LGHNA and CDR2 is YSLEER in the germline V gene. V was clipped by 3 bases and J by 3 bases; unmatched bases: 12. CDR3 bases: TGCGCCAGCAGCCAGGTTACTAGCGGGGGGCTCCCTCGCTACAATGAGCAGTTCTTC. Protein: CASSQVTSGGLPRYNEQFF.

This clonotype was observed many times. The genes are TRBV7-3 and TRBJ2-1; 9 bases fit TRBD2. This CDR3 is built from 15 residues. Germline assignment: CDR1 SGHTA and CDR2 FQGTGA. The J segment lost 4 bases and the V segment lost 2 bases, leaving 3 bases of the junction unmatched. CDR3 nucleotides: TGTGCCAGCAGCTTACAGGCGGGGGGGTACAATGAGCAGTTCTTC. Its protein is CASSLQAGGYNEQFF.

This clonotype was seen a few times. The chain is built from TRBV20-1 and TRBJ2-1; 7 bases are shared with TRBD2. Per germline, CDR1 DFQATT and CDR2 SNEGSKA (reference sequence). This CDR3 comprises 13 residues. After removal of 4 bases from V and 5 bases from J, the junction contained 5 bases not matched to a gene. The CDR3 is CSATAGVNNEQFF. The DNA for the CDR3 is TGCAGTGCTACCGCGGGGGTCAACAATGAGCAGTTCTTC.

This clonotype was seen many times. The chain links TRBV5-4 to TRBJ2-3; 10 positions agree with TRBD2. The CDR3 contains 16 residues. The J segment lost 2 bases and the V segment lost 4 bases, leaving 7 bases of the junction unmatched. Germline CDR1 is SGHNT and CDR2 is YYREEE (reference sequence). CDR3 sequence (DNA): TGTGCCAGCAGCGGGGGACTAGCGAGTCCCACAGATACGCAGTATTTT. Translation gives CASSGGLASPTDTQYF.

This clonotype has only a few counts. This sequence joins TRBV15 and TRBJ1-1; D uncertain. Trimming took 8 bases from V and 1 from J, leaving 14 bases between them. The CDR3 spans 14 residues. Germline V gives CDR1 LNHNV, CDR2 YYDKDF (reference sequence). CDR3 coding DNA: TGTGCCACCCACGCAGGCCCGGAGAACACTGAAGCTTTCTTT. It is translated as CATHAGPENTEAFF.

This clonotype was seen a few times. V usage is TRBV27 and J usage is TRBJ2-3; 8 nucleotides agree with TRBD2. Germline V gene sequence: CDR1 MNHEY, CDR2 SMNVEV (reference sequence). The trim removed 6 bases at V and 1 base at J, leaving 3 bases unmatched. The CDR3 spans 14 residues. The CDR3 loop is CASRDGRGTDTQYF. CDR3 coding DNA: TGTGCCAGCAGGGACGGGAGGGGCACAGATACGCAGTATTTT.

This clonotype was seen only a few times. J is TRBJ1-4 and V is TRBV5-1; 7 bases match TRBD1. Trimming removed 4 bases from V and 7 bases from J; junction bases left unmatched: 1. The CDR3 sequence is 12 residues long. CDR1 is SGHRS, CDR2 YFSETQ, per germline. The CDR3 sequence is CASSRQGEKLFF. The CDR3 DNA is TGCGCCAGCAGCCGACAGGGTGAAAAACTGTTTTTT.

V is TRBV20-1 and J is TRBJ1-2; D possibly corresponds to TRBD1 (5 bases). The CDR3 has 15 amino acids. CDR1 DFQATT and CDR2 SNEGSKA come from the germline V gene (reference sequence). V was clipped by 0 bases and J by 8 bases, with 19 bases between them. CDR3 bases: TGCAGTGCTAGAGATGTTTTAGGGGCTGTAGGAGGCTACACCTTC. Residues: CSARDVLGAVGGYTF.

This clonotype has ten or more counts. This sequence joins TRBV3-1 and TRBJ1-4; no clear D. The CDR3 covers 14 residues. Trimming took off 2 bases at V and 7 bases at J, with 11 bases between the two ends. Germline CDR1 is LGHDT and CDR2 is YNNKEL (reference sequence). CDR3 sequence (DNA): TGTGCCAGCAGCCAAAACAGTAACAGTGAAAAACTGTTTTTT. The encoded protein is CASSQNSNSEKLFF. Together with reference TRBV3-1 and TRBJ1-4, the CDR3 gives the full variable domain: DTAVSQTPKYLVTQMGNDKSIKCEQNLGHDTMYWYKQDSKKFLKIMFSYNNKELIINETVPNRFSPKSPDKAHLNLHINSLELGDSAVYFCASSQNSNSEKLFFGSGTQLSVL.

This clonotype has a count of ten or more. The V call is TRBV7-2, the J call TRBJ1-2; TRBD1 agrees at 8 bases. Germline V gives CDR1 SGHTA, CDR2 FQGNSA. The CDR3 loop spans 14 amino acids. After removal of 8 bases from V and 6 bases from J, the junction contained 11 bases not matched to a gene. This CDR3 reads CASRLPGQVNGYTF. In DNA form, the CDR3 reads TGTGCCAGCCGACTACCGGGACAGGTCAATGGCTACACCTTC.

As DNA, the CDR3 is TGTGCCAGCTCACCACAACAGGGAATCGGCGAGCAGTACGTC. The encoded protein is CASSPQQGIGEQYV. The chain has TRBV18 and TRBJ2-7, with D possibly TRBD1 on 6 matching bases. Looked up from germline, CDR1 is KGHSH and CDR2 is LQKENI. The V end was cut by 1 base, the J end by 6 bases, with 13 bases between. The CDR3 extends over 14 amino acids.

The rearrangement links TRBV6-2 or TRBV6-3 to TRBJ2-7, with a weak D call TRBD1 (6 bases). V lost 2 bases and J 0 bases, leaving 11 bases between the germline ends. Per germline, CDR1 MNHEY and CDR2 SVGEGT. The CDR3 is 15 residues long. The CDR3 loop is CASSYQGFSSYEQYV. DNA for the CDR3: TGTGCCAGCAGTTACCAGGGGTTCAGCTCCTACGAGCAGTACGTC.

This clonotype was seen a handful of times. V gene TRBV4-3 combines with J gene TRBJ1-1; D unclear. V was clipped by 0 bases and J by 11 bases, with 10 bases between them. The CDR3 runs 12 residues. Germline V lookup: CDR1 LGHNA, CDR2 YSLEER. CDR3 loop: CASSQEGSGAFF. The CDR3 DNA sequence: TGCGCCAGCAGCCAAGAGGGCTCTGGGGCTTTCTTT.

This clonotype has ten or more counts. The rearrangement links TRBV29-1 to TRBJ2-7, with D uncertain. Germline lookup yields CDR1 SQVTM and CDR2 ANQGSEA. The V and J ends lost 5 bases and 0 bases respectively, with 11 bases between them. The CDR3 contains 13 residues. CDR3 loop: CSVQRQTSYEQYF. The CDR3 DNA follows: TGCAGCGTTCAGCGCCAGACCTCCTACGAGCAGTACTTC.

This chain connects TRBV4-3 to TRBJ2-4; no firm D call. This CDR3 is 15 amino acids long. The ends were cut back, 0 bases at V and 0 bases at J, with 6 bases in the middle. CDR1 and CDR2 from the germline V gene are LGHNA and YSLEER. For the CDR3, the DNA is TGCGCCAGCAGCCAAGAGCGTCTAGCCAAAAACATTCAGTACTTC. It encodes CASSQERLAKNIQYF.

This clonotype occurred many times. The chain employs TRBV7-3 and TRBJ2-6; D is unclear. In germline, CDR1 is SGHTA, CDR2 FQGTGA. The germline V and J ends were trimmed by 7 bases and 10 bases, with 23 bases remaining between them. The length of the CDR3 is 16 residues. As DNA, the CDR3 is TGTGCCAGCACCACCCACTGGGCAGCGAGGTTTAACGTCCTGACTTTC. This codes for CASTTHWAARFNVLTF.